This TCR beta chain derives from a study of human T cells and chemical hapten exposure. Background on the study: Patients, mostly women, had alopecia areata, alopecia totalis or alopecia universalis. Study findings and constraints: Compared to controls, expanded TCRs made significantly more large clusters of similar CDR3s. PT1 expanded TCR numbers tracked positively with patch test score. The donor cohort had alopecia, so its immune response may not match that of healthy people.

TCRdb used MiXCR to reprocess the RACE reads, holding one entry per CDR3 protein. This table has 95,000 or so distinct CDR3 sequences, roughly 11% appearing once. With regard to this clonotype: What it binds is unknown. A much more abundant neighbour one base away suggests this may be a read error.

Trimming removed 8 bases from V and 0 bases from J, with 14 bases in between. This CDR3 is built from 15 residues. Germline V gene sequence: CDR1 LGHDT, CDR2 YNNKEL (reference sequence). Specified time point: patch test 2, 6 weeks after DPC sensitization. Noted treatment: therapeutic diphenylcyclopropenone sensitization with weekly scalp DPC. The genes are TRBV3-1 and TRBJ1-3; D is perhaps TRBD1 (6 bases). Sequenced here: whole blood, sampled in connection with sensitization to the hapten diphenylcyclopropenone (DPC). The sequence derives from a woman aged 40 to 50 with alopecia areata. Some clones in this sample may be carry-over from other donors' samples. This CDR3 reads CASCTQGISGNTIYF. CDR3 nucleotide sequence: TGTGCCAGCTGCACACAGGGCATCTCTGGAAACACCATATATTTT.